This passage covers 25 T cell receptor beta chains from one sample sequenced in a study of T cell changes during pregnancy in multiple sclerosis. Some clones are missing from TCRdb's copy, which holds only in-frame ones; the method was immunoSEQ multiplex PCR. The data show tens of thousands of clones, 92% seen once. The specimen comprised peripheral blood, sampled before pregnancy. The receptors were gathered from a female donor with multiple sclerosis, enrolled in a pregnancy study.

The V and J genes are TRBV30 and TRBJ1-5; perhaps TRBD1 as D (5 bases). CDR3 length: 14 residues. The V end was cut by 3 bases, the J end by 3 bases, with 12 bases between. The germline V gene encodes CDR1 GTSNPN and CDR2 SVGIG (reference sequence). The CDR3 bases are TGTGCCTGGAGAGGGGTGGGGAACAATCAGCCCCAGCATTTT. It encodes CAWRGVGNNQPQHF. Variable domain in full (rest from reference TRBV30 and TRBJ1-5): SQTIHQWPATLVQPVGSPLSLECTVEGTSNPNLYWYRQAAGRGLQLLFYSVGIGQISSEVPQNLSASRPQDRQFILSSKKLLLSDSGFYLCAWRGVGNNQPQHFGDGTRLSIL.

V is TRBV28 and J is TRBJ1-2; D unresolved. The CDR3 contains 12 residues. V gave up 5 bases and J gave up 7 bases, with 11 bases separating them. The germline gives CDR1 MDHEN, CDR2 SYDVKM. The CDR3 is CASSPYAGGYTF. CDR3 sequence (DNA): TGTGCCAGCAGTCCCTATGCAGGTGGCTACACCTTC.

The genes are TRBV29-1 and TRBJ1-2; 7 bases are a match to TRBD1. The CDR3 runs 12 residues. Per the germline V gene, CDR1 is SQVTM and CDR2 is ANQGSEA. The ends lost 6 bases at V and 10 bases at J; junction bases unmatched: 11. The CDR3, as DNA: TGCAGCGTCCCCCGTGGGACAGAGCACTACACCTTC. This encodes CSVPRGTEHYTF.

CDR3 in DNA: TGTGCTAGTGGTCTCTCGGGGCTAGCGGGAGTTGGAGAGACCCAGTACTTC. This codes for CASGLSGLAGVGETQYF. The chain recombines TRBV12-5 with TRBJ2-5; 10 positions agree with TRBD2. CDR3 length equals 17 residues. Looked up from germline, CDR1 is LGHNT and CDR2 is FRNRAP. V lost 5 bases, J lost 4 bases, and 13 bases stayed unmatched.

This chain joins TRBV9 and TRBJ2-1, with 7 positions matching TRBD1. Germline trimming cut 2 bases from V and 9 bases from J; bases unmatched to any gene: 11. This CDR3 spans 15 amino acids. Germline V lookup: CDR1 SGDLS, CDR2 YYNGEE. This CDR3 is CASSVEPGQVIEQFF. The CDR3 DNA reads TGTGCCAGCAGCGTGGAGCCCGGACAGGTCATTGAGCAGTTCTTC.

This chain uses TRBV27 with TRBJ2-2, with TRBD1 matching over 7 bases. V dropped 8 bases and J dropped 1; count of bases not matched to a gene: 4. The CDR3 length is 14 residues. Germline V gives CDR1 MNHEY, CDR2 SMNVEV (reference sequence). CDR3: CASRQGGNTGELFF. The CDR3 DNA is TGTGCCAGCCGACAGGGTGGGAACACCGGGGAGCTGTTTTTT.

This chain links TRBV15 with TRBJ1-3; D unresolved. Deletions cut 0 bases from V and 4 bases from J, with 4 bases between. Germline V CDR1 and CDR2: LNHNV, YYDKDF (reference sequence). This CDR3 has 13 residues. The CDR3 bases are TGTGCCACCAGCAGAGATCGGGGAAACACCATATATTTT. Its protein is CATSRDRGNTIYF.

This clone was recorded only once. V and J are TRBV5-1 and TRBJ2-3, with D perhaps TRBD1 (5 bases). The germline V and J ends were trimmed by 3 bases and 2 bases, with 13 bases remaining between them. CDR1 and CDR2 (germline): SGHRS, YFSETQ. The CDR3 has 15 amino acids. CDR3 sequence: CASSWGVLPTDTQYF. CDR3 DNA sequence: TGCGCCAGCAGCTGGGGCGTCCTACCCACAGATACGCAGTATTTT.

This CDR3 is CASSLWAGTGANVLTF. DNA of the CDR3: TGTGCCAGCAGCTTATGGGCAGGGACTGGGGCCAACGTCCTGACTTTC. J is TRBJ2-6 and V is TRBV5-8; D is perhaps TRBD1 (5 bases). V was cut by 2 bases and J by 2 bases, with 11 bases left in between. There are 16 residues in the CDR3. The germline gives CDR1 SGHTS, CDR2 YDEGEE.

V gene TRBV28 combines with J gene TRBJ2-7; D remains ambiguous. The CDR3 runs 14 residues. Germline values: CDR1 MDHEN, CDR2 SYDVKM. V was shortened by 6 bases and J by 0 bases, with 12 bases between the two germline ends. CDR3 bases: TGTGCCAGCAGAGAGGAAGACTTCTCCTACGAGCAGTACTTC. It encodes CASREEDFSYEQYF.

V gene TRBV30 combines with J gene TRBJ2-7; 11 nucleotides agree with TRBD1. The CDR3 is 13 amino acids. J gave up 7 bases and V 3 bases, and 5 bases lay outside the gene matches. CDR1 is GTSNPN and CDR2 is SVGIG in the germline V gene (reference sequence). The CDR3, as DNA: TGTGCCTGGAGCCTGGACAGGGGGCGAGAGCAGTACTTC. It specifies CAWSLDRGREQYF. The full variable domain, rest sourced from reference TRBV30 and TRBJ2-7, is SQTIHQWPATLVQPVGSPLSLECTVEGTSNPNLYWYRQAAGRGLQLLFYSVGIGQISSEVPQNLSASRPQDRQFILSSKKLLLSDSGFYLCAWSLDRGREQYFGPGTRLTVT.

This clone was found once. The gene calls are TRBV2 and TRBJ2-5; the match to TRBD1 covers 9 bases. The CDR3 has 14 amino acids. Germline V gene sequence: CDR1 SNHLY, CDR2 FYNNEI. J gave up 3 bases and V 5 bases, and 4 bases lay outside the gene matches. The CDR3 protein is CASSSGTGKETQYF. CDR3 sequence (DNA): TGTGCCAGCAGTTCCGGGACAGGGAAAGAGACCCAGTACTTC. Looking up the rest from reference TRBV2 and TRBJ2-5 gives the full variable domain: EPEVTQTPSHQVTQMGQEVILRCVPISNHLYFYWYRQILGQKVEFLVSFYNNEISEKSEIFDDQFSVERPDGSNFTLKIRSTKLEDSAMYFCASSSGTGKETQYFGPGTRLLVL.

J is TRBJ2-5 and V is TRBV6-5, with 7 positions matching TRBD1. J lost 14 bases, V lost 0 bases, and 9 bases had no gene match. The CDR3 loop spans 13 amino acids. In germline, CDR1 is MNHEY, CDR2 SVGAGI. The CDR3 bases are TGTGCCAGCAGTTACTCGAGGGGGCAAGGCATCTACTTC. It is translated as CASSYSRGQGIYF.

In DNA, the CDR3 is TGTGCCAGCAGCGTAGCTAGCGGGAGCGCAGATACGCAGTATTTT. It encodes CASSVASGSADTQYF. The rearrangement links TRBV9 to TRBJ2-3; TRBD2 matches at 10 bases. In germline, CDR1 is SGDLS, CDR2 YYNGEE. The CDR3 contains 15 residues. J lost 4 bases, V lost 0 bases, and 2 bases had no gene match.

This chain connects TRBV28 to TRBJ2-3; 9 nucleotides match TRBD2. The CDR3 length is 14 residues. The V gene end was trimmed by 4 bases and the J gene end by 1 base; junction bases not matched to a gene: 0. CDR1 is MDHEN, CDR2 SYDVKM, per germline. The DNA for the CDR3 is TGTGCCAGCAGTTGGACTAGCGGCACAGATACGCAGTATTTT. This codes for CASSWTSGTDTQYF. The complete variable domain, with remaining parts taken from reference TRBV28 and TRBJ2-3, reads DVKVTQSSRYLVKRTGEKVFLECVQDMDHENMFWYRQDPGLGLRLIYFSYDVKMKEKGDIPEGYSVSREKKERFSLILESASTNQTSMYLCASSWTSGTDTQYFGPGTRLTVL.

This chain joins TRBV19 and TRBJ1-1, with D possibly being TRBD1 (6 bases). There are 17 residues in the CDR3. Per the germline V gene, CDR1 is LNHDA and CDR2 is SQIVND (reference sequence). The germline V and J ends were trimmed by 5 bases and 4 bases, with 23 bases remaining between them. The CDR3, as DNA: TGTGCCAGTAGTCAGTCGGGACAACAGGCGCAGGGCACTGAAGCTTTCTTT. Protein: CASSQSGQQAQGTEAFF.

J is TRBJ2-2 and V is TRBV7-8, with TRBD1 matching over 8 bases. J gave up 3 bases and V 3 bases, and 12 bases lay outside the gene matches. The germline gives CDR1 SGHVS, CDR2 FQNEAQ. The CDR3 runs 18 residues. In DNA form, the CDR3 reads TGTGCCAGCAGCTTGATTGAGGACAGGGTCTTGGACACCGGGGAGCTGTTTTTT. As protein: CASSLIEDRVLDTGELFF.

J is TRBJ2-7 and V is TRBV27; 7 nucleotides line up with TRBD2. The CDR3 has 13 amino acids. Per germline, CDR1 MNHEY and CDR2 SMNVEV (reference sequence). J was trimmed by 4 bases and V by 0 bases; bases with no gene match: 0. CDR3 amino acids: CASSLSRGYEQYF. The CDR3 coding sequence is TGTGCCAGCAGTTTATCGCGGGGGTACGAGCAGTACTTC.

The chain couples TRBV7-9 to TRBJ2-4; D possibly corresponds to TRBD2 (5 bases). The CDR3 totals 15 residues. Germline assignment: CDR1 SEHNR and CDR2 FQNEAQ (reference sequence). V was clipped by 5 bases and J by 1 base, with 12 bases between them. The DNA for the CDR3 is TGTGCCAGCAGCCACCCGAGGGATGCCAAAAACATTCAGTACTTC. Translating gives CASSHPRDAKNIQYF.

The chain combines TRBV13 with TRBJ1-5; D not certain. Deletions cut 3 bases from V and 2 bases from J, with 8 bases between. Germline values: CDR1 PRHDT, CDR2 FYEKMQ (reference sequence). This CDR3 has 14 residues. CDR3 sequence (DNA): TGTGCCAGCAGCTTCGGTCAGGGCAATCAGCCCCAGCATTTT. Amino acids: CASSFGQGNQPQHF.

CDR3 sequence (DNA): TGTGCCAGCCGGGGGGCTAGCGGGATGGGCTACAATGAGCAGTTCTTC. It is translated as CASRGASGMGYNEQFF. V gene TRBV28 combines with J gene TRBJ2-1, with 9 bases matching TRBD2. The CDR3 sequence is 16 residues long. The germline V gene has CDR1 MDHEN and CDR2 SYDVKM. The V and J ends lost 8 bases and 3 bases, in that order; junction bases with no gene match: 11.

This chain connects TRBV5-6 to TRBJ1-1, with 8 bases that match TRBD1. Trimming removed 0 bases from V and 3 bases from J; junction bases left unmatched: 4. Germline CDR1 and CDR2: SGHDT and YYEEEE. The CDR3 extends over 15 amino acids. The CDR3 nucleotides read TGTGCCAGCAGCTTGGGACAGGGGTTTGACACTGAAGCTTTCTTT. It encodes CASSLGQGFDTEAFF.

J is TRBJ2-3 and V is TRBV29-1; TRBD2 matches at 11 bases. The V and J ends lost 4 bases and 8 bases, in that order; junction bases with no gene match: 11. Germline-derived CDR1 and CDR2 are SQVTM and ANQGSEA. This CDR3 region has 15 residues. The CDR3 region has the DNA TGCAGCGTTGGGGGGGGACTAGCGGACGCGGGTACGCAGTATTTT. The encoded protein is CSVGGGLADAGTQYF.

The chain joins TRBV7-2 to TRBJ2-1; 8 bases match TRBD2. The CDR3 consists of 17 residues. Germline V gives CDR1 SGHTA, CDR2 FQGNSA. J gave up 2 bases and V 4 bases, and 10 bases lay outside the gene matches. CDR3 nucleotides: TGTGCCAGCAGCTCAACCCCCGGGACTAGTCCCTACAATGAGCAGTTCTTC. Its translation: CASSSTPGTSPYNEQFF.

V gene TRBV4-1 combines with J gene TRBJ2-3; a possible D gene is TRBD1 (6 bases). CDR1 and CDR2 (germline): MGHRA, YSYEKL. The CDR3 extends over 15 amino acids. The V gene lost 5 bases and the J gene lost 4 bases, with 16 bases spanning the gap. The CDR3 sequence: CASSKQGPRPDTQYF. The CDR3 DNA is TGCGCCAGCAGCAAACAGGGTCCACGTCCAGATACGCAGTATTTT.